This T cell receptor beta chain was obtained from a study of PD-1 blockade in classical Hodgkin lymphoma (dated by TCRdb to between 2020 and 2021). Concerning the study at large: Nivolumab dosing was 3 mg/kg intravenously every 2 weeks, continuing until either disease progression or unacceptable toxicity. A peripheral blood immune signature of response to PD-1 blockade in classical Hodgkin lymphoma was defined using TCR beta sequencing and CyTOF.

The investigation overall reported the following: A significant rise by C4D1 was seen in CD4+ but not CD8+ TCR diversity (p=0.0027 vs p=0.16), with the rise being most apparent in complete responders (p=0.02). Among trial patients, those achieving complete response had baseline diversity similar to that of newly diagnosed patients, while diversity was significantly lower in partial responders and progressors. Only a single clinical trial cohort was studied, and what caused the repertoire differences, possibly disease activity or prior therapy, remained undefined. Baseline TCR diversity was reported as lower in newly diagnosed patients than in healthy donors, and lower still in relapsed/refractory patients. Lower diversity was seen in patients whose nivolumab began less than 1 year after ASCT, and these patients were left out of later analyses so that immune reconstitution would not confound the results.

The Qiagen DNeasy kit was used to extract genomic DNA both from unsorted PBMCs and from the negatively selected CD4+ and CD8+ fractions. TCR beta CDR3 regions were subjected to amplification by immunoSEQ multiplex PCR with primers that anneal to V and J segments. A synthetic immune receptor repertoire was used to minimize amplification bias, and remaining bias was computationally removed after sequencing. The study's own analysis went as follows. Custom Python scripts were used to quantify repertoire diversity as the Shannon entropy index. Unsorted, CD4+ and CD8+ repertoires were analyzed separately, except for combined analyses in which CD4+ and CD8+ sequences were merged in silico. Clonal expansion was defined as a frequency increase of at least 2-fold after treatment compared with C1D1, and clones undetected at baseline were assigned a pseudocount of 0.5. Clones with 0 or 1 copy at C1D1 were classified as singleton clones, and clones with 2 or more copies were classified as non-singleton clones. Clones expanded in unsorted samples were annotated as CD4+, CD8+ or unknown by matching protein sequences in sorted samples from the same patient. Diversity changes from C1D1 to C4D1 were tested in paired samples using Wilcoxon tests. Imported from immuneACCESS, the table was reduced by TCRdb to in-frame sequences with V and J called. These copies leave out some clones; in studies compared against another copy, an unresolved V gene accounts for under half, and the cause of the remainder is not known. V, J and clone size reflect that table, while D and trimming were determined from the DNA. Counted in this sample were about 110,000 clones; roughly 87% of them appeared once. The top ten constitute just under 20% of the sample.

Reading the label with the study, this specimen's time point is: cycle 2 day 1 (C2D1) of nivolumab. All trial patients had relapsed after autologous stem cell transplantation, with cohorts A, B and C differing in prior brentuximab vedotin exposure. The trial cohort comprised roughly 50 patients with relapsed/refractory classical Hodgkin lymphoma whose best overall responses were complete response, partial response or progressive disease. Single-agent nivolumab was administered to trial patients in the multi-cohort phase II CheckMate 205 trial. An independent review committee assessed best overall response by applying the 2007 International Working Group response criteria. PBMCs from the trial were collected at three points: immediately before nivolumab initiation (C1D1), and during therapy at cycle 2 day 1 and cycle 4 day 1. After peripheral blood was drawn into 8 mL Vacutainer Cell Preparation Tubes, PBMCs were isolated by centrifugation and then cryopreserved.

Of note for this clone: No antigen is known for it. Base qualities are not at hand, and no much larger clone is one base apart.

The V end gives up 0 bases and the J end 6 bases, leaving 10 bases in the junction not matched to a gene. Sequences SGHTS (CDR1) and YDEGEE (CDR2) are obtained from the germline V gene. Counted from cysteine to phenylalanine, this CDR3 has 17 amino acids. This entry keeps only the CDR3 DNA: 51 bases, framed from base 1. The specimen was peripheral blood mononuclear cells (PBMCs), collected before the second cycle of nivolumab. The chain is made from TRBV5-8 and TRBJ2-5, and TRBD2 aligns with 11 junction nucleotides. This sequence originates from a human donor with classical Hodgkin lymphoma. The nucleotide sequence is given as TGTGCCAGCAGCTTGGAGTTAGCGGGAGGGACCACGCAGACCCAGTACTTC. Its protein is CASSLELAGGTTQTQYF.